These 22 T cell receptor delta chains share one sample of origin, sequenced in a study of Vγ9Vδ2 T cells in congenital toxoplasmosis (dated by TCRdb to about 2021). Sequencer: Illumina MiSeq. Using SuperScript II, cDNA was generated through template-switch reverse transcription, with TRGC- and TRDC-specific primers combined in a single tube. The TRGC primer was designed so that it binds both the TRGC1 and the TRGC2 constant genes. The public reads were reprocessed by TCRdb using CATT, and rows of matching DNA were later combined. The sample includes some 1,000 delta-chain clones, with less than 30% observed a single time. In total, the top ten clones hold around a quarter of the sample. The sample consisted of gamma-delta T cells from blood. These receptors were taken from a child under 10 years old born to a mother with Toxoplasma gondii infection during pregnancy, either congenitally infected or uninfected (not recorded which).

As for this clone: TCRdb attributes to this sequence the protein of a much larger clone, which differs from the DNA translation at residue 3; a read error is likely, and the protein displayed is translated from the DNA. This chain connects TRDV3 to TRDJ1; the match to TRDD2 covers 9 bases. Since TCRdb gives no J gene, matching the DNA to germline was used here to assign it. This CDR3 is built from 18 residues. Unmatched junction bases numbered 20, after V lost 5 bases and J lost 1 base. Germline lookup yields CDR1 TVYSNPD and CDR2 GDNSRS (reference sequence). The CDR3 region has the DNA TGTGCCATCGGCCTTCCTACGTTCAACTACTGGGCCACCGATAAACTCATCTTT. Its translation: CAIGLPTFNYWATDKLIF.

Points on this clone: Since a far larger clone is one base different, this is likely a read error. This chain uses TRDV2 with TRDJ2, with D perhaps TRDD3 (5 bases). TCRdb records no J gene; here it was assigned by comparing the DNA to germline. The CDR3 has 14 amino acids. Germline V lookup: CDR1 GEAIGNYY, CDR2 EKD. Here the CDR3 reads CACDTWDLTAQLFF. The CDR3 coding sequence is TGTGCCTGTGACACCTGGGATTTGACAGCTCAACTCTTCTTT.

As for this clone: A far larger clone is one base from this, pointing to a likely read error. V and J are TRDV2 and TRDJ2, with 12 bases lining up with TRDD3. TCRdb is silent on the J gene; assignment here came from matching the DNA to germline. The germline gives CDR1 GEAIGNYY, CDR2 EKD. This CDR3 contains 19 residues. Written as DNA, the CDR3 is TGTGCCTGTGACTCCGTACTGGGGGATACTCAAGCTTTGACAGCGCAACTCTTCTTT. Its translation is CACDSVLGDTQALTAQLFF.

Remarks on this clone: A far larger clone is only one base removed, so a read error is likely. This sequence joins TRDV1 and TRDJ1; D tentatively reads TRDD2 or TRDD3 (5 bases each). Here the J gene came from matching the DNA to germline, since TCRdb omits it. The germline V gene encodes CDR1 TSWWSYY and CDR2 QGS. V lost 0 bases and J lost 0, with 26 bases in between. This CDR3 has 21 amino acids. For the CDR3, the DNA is TGTGCTCTTGGGGAACTAGAGGCCTTCTTTCCCTTACTGGTGTACACCGATAAACTCATCTTT. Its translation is CALGELEAFFPLLVYTDKLIF.

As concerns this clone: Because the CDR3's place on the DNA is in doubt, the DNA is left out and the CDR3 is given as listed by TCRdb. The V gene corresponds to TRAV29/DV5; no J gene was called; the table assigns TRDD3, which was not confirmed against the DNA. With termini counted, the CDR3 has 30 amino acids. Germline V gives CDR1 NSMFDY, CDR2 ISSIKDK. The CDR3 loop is CSVLLCSTKWYWGILVEGAMGKMYTDKLIF.

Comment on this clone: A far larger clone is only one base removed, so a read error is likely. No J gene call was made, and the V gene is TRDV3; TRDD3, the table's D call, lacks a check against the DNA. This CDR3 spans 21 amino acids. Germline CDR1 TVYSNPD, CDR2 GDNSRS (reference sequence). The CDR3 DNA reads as TGTGCCTTTTTGTCTTCCCTACCCCTCGACGTGGGGGATTCCCGCACCGATAAACGCATCTTT. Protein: CAFLSSLPLDVGDSRTDKRIF.

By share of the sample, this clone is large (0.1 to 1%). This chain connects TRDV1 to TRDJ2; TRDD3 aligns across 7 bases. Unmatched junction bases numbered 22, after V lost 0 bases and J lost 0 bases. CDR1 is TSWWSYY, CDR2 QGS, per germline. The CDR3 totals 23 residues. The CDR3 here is CALGELWAYGGCVEGPLTAQLFF. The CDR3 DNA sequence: TGTGCTCTTGGGGAACTGTGGGCCTACGGGGGATGCGTCGAGGGACCTTTGACAGCACAACTCTTCTTT.

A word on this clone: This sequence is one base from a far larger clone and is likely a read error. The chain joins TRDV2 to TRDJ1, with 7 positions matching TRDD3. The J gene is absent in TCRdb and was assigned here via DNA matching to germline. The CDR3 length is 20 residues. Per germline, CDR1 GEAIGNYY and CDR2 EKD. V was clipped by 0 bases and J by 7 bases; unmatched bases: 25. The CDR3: CACDTVGLGNTKAAYGKLIF. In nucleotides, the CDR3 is TGTGCCTGTGACACCGTGGGACTGGGGAATACGAAGGCGGCATATGGTAAACTCATCTTT.

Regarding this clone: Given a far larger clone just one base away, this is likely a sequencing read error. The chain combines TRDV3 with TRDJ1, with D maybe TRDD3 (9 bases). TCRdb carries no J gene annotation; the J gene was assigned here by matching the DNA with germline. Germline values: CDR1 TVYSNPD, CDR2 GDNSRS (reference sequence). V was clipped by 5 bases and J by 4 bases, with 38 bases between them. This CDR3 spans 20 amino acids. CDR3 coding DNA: TGTGCCCCCCTTAGTCAATACCGACTTCCTACCTGGGGGATTGGCGATAAACTCATCTTT. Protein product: CAPLSQYRLPTWGIGDKLIF.

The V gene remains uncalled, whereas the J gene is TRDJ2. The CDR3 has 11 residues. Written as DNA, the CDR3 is TGTGCTAGTGCTTTGACAGCACAACTCTTCTTT. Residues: CASALTAQLFF.

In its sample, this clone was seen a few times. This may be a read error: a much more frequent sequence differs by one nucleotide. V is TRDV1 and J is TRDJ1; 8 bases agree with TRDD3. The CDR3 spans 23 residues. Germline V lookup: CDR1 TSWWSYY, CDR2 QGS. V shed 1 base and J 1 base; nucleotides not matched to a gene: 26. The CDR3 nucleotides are TGTGCTCTTGGGGAACCATGGGGGCCTCCCCCCGTTCGGGGATACCGGGTCACCGATAAACTCATCTTT. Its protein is CALGEPWGPPPVRGYRVTDKLIF.

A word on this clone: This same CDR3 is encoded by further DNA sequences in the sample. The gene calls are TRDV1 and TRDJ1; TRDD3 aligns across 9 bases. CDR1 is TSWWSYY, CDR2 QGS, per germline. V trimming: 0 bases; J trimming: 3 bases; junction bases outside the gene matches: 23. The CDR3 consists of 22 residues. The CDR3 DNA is TGTGCTCTTGGGGAACTAAGGAAAGGCCAGGGCGGGGGATACAGTAAGTCCGATAAACTCATCTTT. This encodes CALGELRKGQGGGYSKSDKLIF.

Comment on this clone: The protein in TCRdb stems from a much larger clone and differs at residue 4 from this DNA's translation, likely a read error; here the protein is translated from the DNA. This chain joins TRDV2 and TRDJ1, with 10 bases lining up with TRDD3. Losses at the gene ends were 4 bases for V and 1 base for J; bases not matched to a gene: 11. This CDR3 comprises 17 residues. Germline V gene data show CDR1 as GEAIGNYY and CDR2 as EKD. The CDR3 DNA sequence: TGTGCCTGTGAGCGTTTAGAACTGGGGGATCTCACCGATAAACTCATCTTT. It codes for CACERLELGDLTDKLIF.

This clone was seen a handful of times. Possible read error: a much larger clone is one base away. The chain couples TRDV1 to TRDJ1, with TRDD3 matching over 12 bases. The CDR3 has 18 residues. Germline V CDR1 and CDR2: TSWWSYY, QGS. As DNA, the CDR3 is TGTGCTCTTGGGGAACAGATCCTACTGGGGGATACAACCGATAAACGCATCTTT. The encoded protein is CALGEQILLGDTTDKRIF.

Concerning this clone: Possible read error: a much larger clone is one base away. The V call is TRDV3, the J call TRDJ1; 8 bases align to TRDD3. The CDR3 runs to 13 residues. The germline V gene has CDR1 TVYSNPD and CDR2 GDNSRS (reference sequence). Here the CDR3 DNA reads TGTGCCTACTGGGGGGGTCACACCGATAAACGCATCTTT. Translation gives CAYWGGHTDKRIF.

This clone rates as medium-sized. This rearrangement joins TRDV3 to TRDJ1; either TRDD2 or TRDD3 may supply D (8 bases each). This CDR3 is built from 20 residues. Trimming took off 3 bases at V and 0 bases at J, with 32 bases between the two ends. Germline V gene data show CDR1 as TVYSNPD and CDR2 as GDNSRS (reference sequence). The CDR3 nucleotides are TGTGCCTTAGTACTTCCTACATACTGGGGGCTATCCAAGTACACCGATAAACTCATCTTT. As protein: CALVLPTYWGLSKYTDKLIF.

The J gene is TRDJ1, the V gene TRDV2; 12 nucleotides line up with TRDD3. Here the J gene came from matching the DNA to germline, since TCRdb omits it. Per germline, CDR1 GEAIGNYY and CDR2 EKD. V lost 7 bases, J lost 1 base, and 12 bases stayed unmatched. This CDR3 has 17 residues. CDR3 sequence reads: CACDVLGDTVPTDKLIF. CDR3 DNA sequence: TGTGCCTGCGATGTACTGGGGGATACCGTGCCCACCGATAAACTCATCTTT.

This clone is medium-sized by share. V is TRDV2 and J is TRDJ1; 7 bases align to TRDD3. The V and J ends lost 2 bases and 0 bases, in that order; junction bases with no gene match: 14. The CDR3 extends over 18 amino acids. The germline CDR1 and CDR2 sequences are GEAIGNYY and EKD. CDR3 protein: CACDILTTGEMYTDKLIF. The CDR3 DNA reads TGTGCCTGTGACATTCTCACTACTGGGGAGATGTACACCGATAAACTCATCTTT.

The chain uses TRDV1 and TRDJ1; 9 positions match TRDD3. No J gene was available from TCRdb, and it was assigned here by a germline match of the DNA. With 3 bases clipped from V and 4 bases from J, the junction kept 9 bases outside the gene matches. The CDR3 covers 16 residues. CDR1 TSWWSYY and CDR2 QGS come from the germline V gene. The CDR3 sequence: CALGEGYWGKFDKLIF. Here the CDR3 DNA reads TGTGCTCTTGGGGAGGGGTACTGGGGGAAATTCGATAAACTCATCTTT.

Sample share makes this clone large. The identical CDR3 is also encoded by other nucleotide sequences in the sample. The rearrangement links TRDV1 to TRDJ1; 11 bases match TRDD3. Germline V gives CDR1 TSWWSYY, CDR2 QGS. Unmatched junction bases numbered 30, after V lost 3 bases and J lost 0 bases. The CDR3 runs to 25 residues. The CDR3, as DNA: TGTGCTCTTGGGGACCTTCCCCCCTCTCCTACCCTGTACTGGGGGATATTGGGGTACACCGATAAACTCATCTTT. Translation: CALGDLPPSPTLYWGILGYTDKLIF.

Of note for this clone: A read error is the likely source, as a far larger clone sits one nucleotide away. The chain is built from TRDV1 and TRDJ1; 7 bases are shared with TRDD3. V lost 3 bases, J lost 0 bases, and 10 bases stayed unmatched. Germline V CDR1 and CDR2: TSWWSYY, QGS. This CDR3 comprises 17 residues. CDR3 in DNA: TGTGCTCTTGGGGAGGGATACCGGGGGACGTACACCGATAAACTCATCTTT. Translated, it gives CALGEGYRGTYTDKLIF.

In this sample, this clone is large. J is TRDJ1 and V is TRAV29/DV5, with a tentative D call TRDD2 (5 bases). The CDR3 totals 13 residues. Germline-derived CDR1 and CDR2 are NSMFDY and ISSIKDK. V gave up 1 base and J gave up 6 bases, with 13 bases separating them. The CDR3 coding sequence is TGTGCAGCAAGCCTCGGCCTTCTGCATAAACTCATCTTT. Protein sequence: CAASLGLLHKLIF.